Listed below are T cell receptor beta chains from one sample, sequenced in a study of T-cell memory formation after mild COVID-19. TCRdb called the 5' RACE reads again in MiXCR, with one record for every CDR3 protein. The sample records hundreds of thousands of distinct CDR3 sequences, about 15% being singletons. Sequenced input: PBMCs or a T cell subset sorted from them (not recorded which). Source of these receptors: a man between 18 and 35 years old who had mild COVID-19 (a few samples of this study predate the infection). Cell type and time point are not known. Both conserved end residues are part of each CDR3. D genes are given only for firm matches. Not all rows give a size; the values are once, few, many and, for expanded clones, a class.

D	size	V	J	DNA	CDR3
TRBD1	.	TRBV18	TRBJ1-1	TGTGCCAGCTCACCTTACACCGACGGGACAGTTAGTGAAGCTTTCTTT	CASSPYTDGTVSEAFF
.	medium-sized	TRBV24-1	TRBJ2-5	TGTGCCACCAGCGGATGGGGGGAGGAAGAGACCCAGTACTTC	CATSGWGEEETQYF
.	few	TRBV27	TRBJ1-6	TGTGCCAGCAGTGCCCGGATGAATTCACCCCTCCACTTT	CASSARMNSPLHF
.	.	TRBV6-5	TRBJ2-4	TGTGCCAGCAGTCCCAGCGACAGAGCTCTAGCCAAAAACATTCAGTACTTC	CASSPSDRALAKNIQYF
.	.	TRBV28	TRBJ2-2	TGTGCCAGCAGTTCCCATTACGCGAACACCGGGGAGCTGTTTTTT	CASSSHYANTGELFF
TRBD1	many	TRBV5-1	TRBJ1-5	TGCGCCAGCAGCCCGACGACAGGGATGGAAAAGCCCCAGCATTTT	CASSPTTGMEKPQHF
TRBD2	few	TRBV4-3	TRBJ2-1	TGCGCCAGCAGCCTAAATGGCGGGGGGGCCGGCGACAATGAGCAGTTCTTC	CASSLNGGGAGDNEQFF
.	.	TRBV12-3/TRBV12-4	TRBJ2-6	TGTGCCAGCAGTCAACGCAGATACGGTCGCGCGGCTTCGAACTCTGGGGCCAACGTCCTGACTTTC	CASSQRRYGRAASNSGANVLTF
.	.	TRBV3-1	TRBJ2-3	TGTGCCAGCAGCCAACCGCGGCGCTGGGGAGAAGATACGCAGTATTTT	CASSQPRRWGEDTQYF
TRBD1	few	TRBV6-5	TRBJ2-7	TGTGCCAGCAGGCTAACACAGGGGGCCTCCTACGAGCAGTACTTC	CASRLTQGASYEQYF
TRBD2	many	TRBV6-1	TRBJ2-3	TGTGCCAGCAGTGAAGGGACTAGCCACACAGATACGCAGTATTTT	CASSEGTSHTDTQYF
.	.	TRBV18	TRBJ2-5	TGTGCCAGCTCACCACGACAGAAAGAGACCCAGTACTTC	CASSPRQKETQYF
.	few	TRBV3-1	TRBJ1-2	TGTGCCAGCAGCCAAGATACGGTGACAGGCGATGGCTACACCTTC	CASSQDTVTGDGYTF
.	.	TRBV5-1	TRBJ1-1	TGCGCCAGCAGCTCGAGGGCCCCGGGGAACACTGAAGCTTTCTTT	CASSSRAPGNTEAFF
TRBD1	.	TRBV4-3	TRBJ2-1	TGCGCCAGCAGCCAATGGAGACAGGGGGCCAACAATGAGCAGTTCTTC	CASSQWRQGANNEQFF
TRBD2	.	TRBV6-2/TRBV6-3	TRBJ2-3	TGTGCCAGCAGTTACCCTACTAGCGGGGGAAGGACAGATACGCAGTATTTT	CASSYPTSGGRTDTQYF
.	many	TRBV10-3	TRBJ2-7	TGTGCCATCAGTATCTTGGGGGGCGAGCAGTACTTC	CAISILGGEQYF
.	few	TRBV5-1	TRBJ2-5	TGCGCCAGCAGCTTATGGGGTGAGGAAGAGACCCAGTACTTC	CASSLWGEEETQYF
.	many	TRBV21-1	TRBJ2-7	TGTGCCAGCAGCAACGGGCGTTCCTACGAGCAGTACTTC	CASSNGRSYEQYF
.	.	TRBV6-2/TRBV6-3	TRBJ2-7	TGTGCCAGCAGTCCAGGGTTTTACGAGCAGTACTTC	CASSPGFYEQYF
.	once	TRBV18	TRBJ1-2	TGTGCCAGCTCTCTCGACCCCTATGGCTACACCTTC	CASSLDPYGYTF
TRBD1	few	TRBV4-1	TRBJ2-1	TGCGCCAGCAGCCTAACCCCGGGACAGCACATGGAGCAGTTCTTC	CASSLTPGQHMEQFF
.	.	TRBV14	TRBJ1-2	TGTGCCAGCAGCCTGAGGGACGGTGGATTTGGCTACACCTTC	CASSLRDGGFGYTF
TRBD2	.	TRBV12-5	TRBJ2-7	TGTGCTAGTGCCTCCCTGGGGGGGTACCCCTACGAGCAGTACTTC	CASASLGGYPYEQYF
TRBD2	.	TRBV6-2/TRBV6-3	TRBJ2-5	TGTGCCAGCAGCCTCCCTCAAGCGGGGGCAGAGACCCAGTACTTC	CASSLPQAGAETQYF
.	few	TRBV7-2	TRBJ1-6	TGTGCCAGCAGCCTGAGTAATTCGGCCCTCCACTTT	CASSLSNSALHF
.	.	TRBV4-2	TRBJ2-5	TGTGCCAGCAGCCAGAGGGCGGGGCCAGAGACCCAGTACTTC	CASSQRAGPETQYF
.	few	TRBV6-2/TRBV6-3	TRBJ1-1	TGTGCCAGCAGTCCGGGGACGGCGCATGAAGCTTTCTTT	CASSPGTAHEAFF
TRBD2	.	TRBV9	TRBJ2-1	TGTGCCAGCAGCTTTAGCGGGGAGTCGTACAATGAGCAGTTCTTC	CASSFSGESYNEQFF
.	.	TRBV7-2	TRBJ2-5	TGTGCCAGCAGCAACCCAGGGGTGGGGACCCAGTACTTC	CASSNPGVGTQYF
TRBD1	few	TRBV20-1	TRBJ1-6	TGCAGTGCGGGACAGGGGACTTATAATTCACCCCTCCACTTT	CSAGQGTYNSPLHF
.	.	TRBV5-1	TRBJ2-3	TGCGCCAGCAGCTTGTTAAGTCTGTCAGATACGCAGTATTTT	CASSLLSLSDTQYF
.	many	TRBV7-2	TRBJ2-4	TGTGCCAGCAGCTTAGAATTTCCAGGGAGTACCAAAAACATTCAGTACTTC	CASSLEFPGSTKNIQYF
.	.	TRBV12-3/TRBV12-4	TRBJ2-1	TGTGCCAGCAGCGTCGGGATTTGGGGGAACAATGAGCAGTTCTTC	CASSVGIWGNNEQFF
.	.	TRBV20-1	TRBJ2-6	TGCAGTGCTTCTCCACCGGGTCTCACTGGGGCCAACGTCCTGACTTTC	CSASPPGLTGANVLTF
.	.	TRBV6-2/TRBV6-3	TRBJ2-7	TGTGCCAGCAGTTACTCAGGTACCTACGAGCAGTACTTC	CASSYSGTYEQYF
.	once	TRBV9	TRBJ1-2	TGTGCCAGCAGCCTGGCGGGGCAGAAAGACGGCTACACCTTC	CASSLAGQKDGYTF
.	.	TRBV7-2	TRBJ1-2	TGTGCCAGCAGCTTTTGGGACTATGGCTACACCTTC	CASSFWDYGYTF
TRBD1	many	TRBV5-1	TRBJ2-3	TGCGCCAGCAGCTTGGGGGACAGGGCCGGCGATACGCAGTATTTT	CASSLGDRAGDTQYF
.	.	TRBV20-1	TRBJ1-1	TGCAGTGCTAGAAAACCGGGATCGAACACTGAAGCTTTCTTT	CSARKPGSNTEAFF
.	many	TRBV7-6	TRBJ2-1	TGTGCCAGCAGCTTAACAGGTTTCTCCTACAATGAGCAGTTCTTC	CASSLTGFSYNEQFF
TRBD2	.	TRBV5-1	TRBJ2-3	TGCGCCAGCAGCTTTACACTAGCGGGTAGCACAGATACGCAGTATTTT	CASSFTLAGSTDTQYF
.	many	TRBV7-9	TRBJ2-7	TGTGCCAGCAGCCCCCGCGGCAGTTACGAGCAGTACTTC	CASSPRGSYEQYF
TRBD2	few	TRBV7-2	TRBJ2-3	TGTGCCACCCAAACGGGGGGGTATTGGACAGATACGCAGTATTTT	CATQTGGYWTDTQYF